The 24 T cell receptor beta chains in this list originate from one sample, sequenced in a study of blood T cell repertoires in COVID-19. Sequencing was performed with immunoSEQ multiplex PCR; in TCRdb, only in-frame clones are kept and a portion is missing. The sample has 190,000 or so clones, 83% seen once; the top ten hold under 3.5%. The sequenced sample consisted of peripheral blood. The source of these receptors is a man aged 45-65 years with active or convalescent COVID-19.

This chain joins TRBV5-1 and TRBJ2-2; 12 nucleotides match TRBD2. The germline CDR1 and CDR2 sequences are SGHRS and YFSETQ. V lost 4 bases, J lost 3 bases, and 10 bases stayed unmatched. The CDR3 spans 18 residues. The CDR3 DNA is TGCGCCAGCAGCCCTGCGGTCCTAGCGGGGGGGTACACCGGGGAGCTGTTTTTT. Its protein is CASSPAVLAGGYTGELFF. Looking up the rest from reference TRBV5-1 and TRBJ2-2 gives the full variable domain: KAGVTQTPRYLIKTRGQQVTLSCSPISGHRSVSWYQQTPGQGLQFLFEYFSETQRNKGNFPGRFSGRQFSNSRSEMNVSTLELGDSALYLCASSPAVLAGGYTGELFFGEGSRLTVL.

The chain has TRBV9 and TRBJ2-2; 12 bases line up with TRBD2. This CDR3 comprises 19 residues. Germline V gene sequence: CDR1 SGDLS, CDR2 YYNGEE. The trim removed 0 bases at V and 6 bases at J, leaving 12 bases unmatched. This chain's CDR3 is CASSVGLAGGLRPAGELFF. For the CDR3, the DNA is TGTGCCAGCAGCGTAGGTCTAGCGGGAGGGCTCCGCCCGGCCGGGGAGCTGTTTTTT.

The chain combines TRBV9 with TRBJ1-1, with D possibly TRBD1 on 6 matching bases. Germline CDR1 SGDLS, CDR2 YYNGEE. This CDR3 is built from 16 residues. V shed 3 bases and J shed 3 bases, with 18 bases lying between them. This CDR3 is CASSADRLGLDTEAFF. The CDR3 region has the DNA TGTGCCAGCAGCGCTGACAGGTTGGGGTTGGACACTGAAGCTTTCTTT.

The chain carries TRBV15 and TRBJ1-2; tentative D call: TRBD1 (6 bases). The CDR3 sequence is 17 residues long. Germline lookup yields CDR1 LNHNV and CDR2 YYDKDF (reference sequence). With 5 bases removed from V and 1 base from J, the gap between germline ends came to 20 bases. CDR3 in DNA: TGTGCCACCAGCCTAGAGGAAGGGACAAACCTTAACTATGGCTACACCTTC. It codes for CATSLEEGTNLNYGYTF.

This clone was picked up a small number of times. This chain uses TRBV18 with TRBJ2-3; TRBD2 matches at 7 bases. This CDR3 has 14 residues. V was pared by 2 bases and J by 6 bases, with 5 bases of the junction left unmatched. Germline CDR1 KGHSH, CDR2 LQKENI. The CDR3, as DNA: TGTGCCAGCTCACCAGGCGGGAGTGTGGATACGCAGTATTTT. Residues: CASSPGGSVDTQYF.

A few counts support this clone. The CDR3 here is CAWNLGQGFNEQYF. CDR3 bases: TGTGCCTGGAACCTTGGACAGGGGTTCAACGAGCAGTACTTC. The chain couples TRBV30 to TRBJ2-7; TRBD1 agrees at 9 bases. Germline lookup yields CDR1 GTSNPN and CDR2 SVGIG (reference sequence). Trimming at V came to 4 bases and at J to 5 bases, leaving 9 bases not matched to a gene. CDR3 length equals 14 residues.

The sample holds a few counts of this clone. The chain uses TRBV6-5 and TRBJ1-6; D is possibly TRBD1 (5 bases). CDR1 is MNHEY, CDR2 SVGAGI, per germline. The CDR3 has 13 amino acids. V gave up 2 bases and J gave up 10 bases, with 9 bases separating them. CDR3 DNA: TGTGCCAGCAGTTACCAGGGTAGCTCACCCCTCCACTTT. Protein product: CASSYQGSSPLHF.

The chain joins TRBV5-6 to TRBJ2-2; 13 bases line up with TRBD2. Germline V CDR1 and CDR2: SGHDT, YYEEEE. This CDR3 is built from 17 residues. V dropped 4 bases and J dropped 3; count of bases not matched to a gene: 6. Here the CDR3 DNA reads TGTGCCAGCAGCGTCAAGACTAGCGGGAGGTACACCGGGGAGCTGTTTTTT. Translation gives CASSVKTSGRYTGELFF. Full variable domain (outside the CDR3, taken from reference TRBV5-6 and TRBJ2-2): DAGVTQSPTHLIKTRGQQVTLRCSPKSGHDTVSWYQQALGQGPQFIFQYYEEEERQRGNFPDRFSGHQFPNYSSELNVNALLLGDSALYLCASSVKTSGRYTGELFFGEGSRLTVL.

The chain uses TRBV27 and TRBJ2-5; 8 nucleotides align to TRBD1. The ends lost 5 bases at V and 4 bases at J; junction bases unmatched: 6. Germline-derived CDR1 and CDR2 are MNHEY and SMNVEV (reference sequence). This CDR3 spans 14 amino acids. This chain's CDR3 is CASSVRGRGETQYF. DNA of the CDR3: TGTGCCAGCAGTGTCAGGGGGCGCGGAGAGACCCAGTACTTC.

The chain uses TRBV7-2 and TRBJ2-1; 14 positions agree with TRBD2. Per the germline V gene, CDR1 is SGHTA and CDR2 is FQGNSA. The CDR3 runs to 17 residues. J lost 8 bases, V lost 5 bases, and 11 bases had no gene match. Here the CDR3 DNA reads TGTGCCAGCAGCCTACGCGGACTAGCGGGGGGTCACGATGAGCAGTTCTTC. Translation gives CASSLRGLAGGHDEQFF.

The chain employs TRBV11-2 and TRBJ1-1; TRBD1 might be the D (5 bases). Germline CDR1 SGHAT, CDR2 FQNNGV. This CDR3 comprises 14 residues. Trimming shortened V by 5 bases and J by 0 bases, and 10 bases separated the two germline ends. The CDR3 sequence is CASSPTELNTEAFF. The CDR3, as DNA: TGTGCCAGCAGCCCGACAGAATTGAACACTGAAGCTTTCTTT.

The chain uses TRBV29-1 and TRBJ1-1; 9 bases are a match to TRBD1. This CDR3 contains 11 residues. The germline V gene has CDR1 SQVTM and CDR2 ANQGSEA. The CDR3 is CASGTGISAFF. CDR3 DNA sequence: TGCGCTTCCGGGACAGGGATCTCAGCTTTCTTT. Full variable domain (outside the CDR3, taken from reference TRBV29-1 and TRBJ1-1): SAVISQKPSRDICQRGTSLTIQCQVDSQVTMMFWYRQQPGQSLTLIATANQGSEATYESGFVIDKFPISRPNLTFSTLTVSNMSPEDSSIYLCASGTGISAFFGQGTRLTVV.

The chain combines TRBV9 with TRBJ2-1; 7 nucleotides align to TRBD2. Germline V gives CDR1 SGDLS, CDR2 YYNGEE. V lost 0 bases, J lost 7 bases, and 4 bases stayed unmatched. The CDR3 is 14 amino acids. The chain's CDR3 is CASSVGGGRNEQFF. For the CDR3, the DNA is TGTGCCAGCAGCGTAGGGGGAGGGAGGAATGAGCAGTTCTTC.

The gene calls are TRBV4-1 and TRBJ1-4; 8 bases are shared with TRBD1. The CDR3 loop spans 15 amino acids. Germline V gene lookup returns CDR1 MGHRA and CDR2 YSYEKL. V was pared by 4 bases and J by 8 bases, with 9 bases of the junction left unmatched. CDR3 coding DNA: TGCGCCAGCAGCCCGCAGGGGGCTGTAAGGGAAAAACTGTTTTTT. It specifies CASSPQGAVREKLFF.

The V gene is TRBV30, the J gene TRBJ1-3; unclear D gene. The V end lost 5 bases, the J end lost 7 bases, and 18 bases lay between the germline ends. This CDR3 spans 14 amino acids. CDR1 and CDR2 from the germline V gene are GTSNPN and SVGIG (reference sequence). The CDR3 DNA follows: TGTGCCTGGTCGAGGGAGATAAACGGGAACACCATATATTTT. Its translation is CAWSREINGNTIYF.

The chain joins TRBV13 to TRBJ2-1; 10 bases are shared with TRBD2. This CDR3 region has 16 residues. CDR1 is PRHDT, CDR2 FYEKMQ, per germline (reference sequence). V was clipped by 4 bases and J by 6 bases; unmatched bases: 9. Written as DNA, the CDR3 is TGTGCCAGCAGCTCCCTGAGCGGGAGGGCCACCAATGAGCAGTTCTTC. This gives the protein CASSSLSGRATNEQFF.

The rearrangement links TRBV10-3 to TRBJ1-1, with D possibly being TRBD1 (6 bases). The CDR3 length is 13 residues. The V gene lost 4 bases and the J gene lost 2 bases, with 8 bases spanning the gap. In germline, CDR1 is ENHRY, CDR2 SYGVKD. The CDR3 DNA sequence: TGTGCCATCAGTGGGGGGCAAAACACTGAAGCTTTCTTT. Translation: CAISGGQNTEAFF.

V is TRBV7-2 and J is TRBJ1-5; D gene unclear. The V end lost 1 base, the J end lost 4 bases, and 5 bases lay between the germline ends. Germline-derived CDR1 and CDR2 are SGHTA and FQGNSA. This CDR3 has 13 residues. In nucleotides, the CDR3 is TGTGCCAGCAGCTTAGGGAGAAATCAGCCCCAGCATTTT. Translated: CASSLGRNQPQHF.

The rearrangement links TRBV7-3 to TRBJ1-2; D gene unclear. Germline lookup yields CDR1 SGHTA and CDR2 FQGTGA. Trimming cost V 5 bases and J 5 bases, with 12 bases left between them. CDR3 length: 13 amino acids. The CDR3 sequence: CASSLGRFYGYTF. The CDR3 DNA reads TGTGCCAGCAGCCTCGGGAGATTTTATGGCTACACCTTC.

This clone was seen a few times. Other DNA variants within this sample encode the same CDR3. The J gene is TRBJ1-4, the V gene TRBV19, with no clear D. Trimming removed 5 bases from V and 5 bases from J, with 9 bases in between. This CDR3 spans 13 amino acids. Germline V gene lookup returns CDR1 LNHDA and CDR2 SQIVND (reference sequence). This chain's CDR3 is CASSRGPNEKLFF. The CDR3 DNA sequence: TGTGCCAGTAGTCGCGGCCCCAATGAAAAACTGTTTTTT.

The chain has TRBV2 and TRBJ2-2; TRBD2 matches at 13 bases. CDR3 size: 15 residues. The germline V gene has CDR1 SNHLY and CDR2 FYNNEI. Losses at the gene ends were 8 bases for V and 5 bases for J; bases not matched to a gene: 5. This CDR3 reads CASGGLAGETGELFF. CDR3 DNA sequence: TGTGCCAGCGGAGGACTAGCGGGGGAAACCGGGGAGCTGTTTTTT.

The V call is TRBV6-5, the J call TRBJ1-1; 8 nucleotides line up with TRBD1. With V trimmed by 5 bases and J by 7 bases, 9 bases remained unmatched. From germline, CDR1 is MNHEY and CDR2 SVGAGI. This CDR3 has 14 residues. CDR3 region: CASSSKAGGFEAFF. The DNA of the CDR3 is TGTGCCAGCAGTAGTAAAGCAGGGGGCTTTGAAGCTTTCTTT.

The genes are TRBV11-2 and TRBJ2-3; 8 bases fit TRBD2. The CDR3 runs to 14 residues. With 5 bases clipped from V and 2 bases from J, the junction kept 3 bases outside the gene matches. CDR1 is SGHAT and CDR2 is FQNNGV in the germline V gene. The CDR3 is CASSTSGNTDTQYF. CDR3 nucleotides: TGTGCCAGCAGCACTAGCGGTAACACAGATACGCAGTATTTT.

This clone came up once. The gene calls are TRBV25-1 and TRBJ2-7; TRBD1 might be the D (6 bases). The CDR3 loop spans 15 amino acids. Germline lookup yields CDR1 MGHDK and CDR2 SYGVNS. V was trimmed by 3 bases and J by 5 bases, leaving 17 bases between them. The CDR3 spells CASSDPRTAIDEQYF. Here the CDR3 DNA reads TGTGCCAGCAGTGACCCACGGACAGCTATTGACGAGCAGTACTTC.